This TCR beta chain was found in a study of T cell repertoires in aging, cancer and after chemotherapy. Turning to the study itself: Donors were grouped into six age bands spanning 30 or younger through 70 or older. Study findings and constraints: Median generation probability rose over the chemotherapy interval in each cancer cohort, suggesting rebound thymic output. In cancer patients, declining TCR diversity with age involved lost richness and lost evenness.

TCR beta rearrangements were amplified from peripheral blood genomic DNA. By frequency in the sample, this clonotype is large (0.1 to 1%). Its antigen is as yet unknown. Rearranged V-D-J TRB sequences were amplified with a mixed TRB-A/B primer pool. TCRdb processed the multiplex PCR reads anew with MiXCR; each CDR3 protein has one entry. The data show some 780 distinct CDR3 sequences, around 23% seen once. V lost 4 bases and J 10 bases, leaving 21 bases between the germline ends. This CDR3 comprises 15 residues. Germline loops: CDR1 SGHKS, CDR2 YYEKEE (reference sequence). The chain links TRBV5-5 to TRBJ2-1; a weak D match, TRBD2 (6 bases). The sequence derives from a human donor with a solid tumor. Sequencing input: blood. The CDR3 DNA sequence: TGTGCCAGCAGCCCGGAGGGTTGGGCCGTAGGCGAGCAGTTCTTC. It codes for CASSPEGWAVGEQFF.